This T cell receptor (beta chain) was identified during a study of blood T cell repertoires in COVID-19. The germline V gene has CDR1 LGHDT and CDR2 YNNKEL (reference sequence). The CDR3 length is 17 residues. With 4 bases clipped from V and 2 bases from J, the junction kept 9 bases outside the gene matches. The method was immunoSEQ multiplex PCR; TCRdb's version includes in-frame clones alone and lacks a portion of them. Of about 98,000 clones listed, roughly 87% are singletons. The rearrangement uses TRBV3-1 (or the pseudogene TRBV3-2) and TRBJ1-3; 9 positions match TRBD1. The receptor comes from a woman between 45 and 60 years old with COVID-19, enrolled during active disease. The source material was peripheral blood. The CDR3 here is CASSLRDRDGAGNTIYF. CDR3 DNA sequence: TGTGCCAGCAGCCTCCGGGACAGGGATGGCGCTGGAAACACCATATATTTT.